This T cell receptor beta chain emerged from a study of cytomegalovirus exposure and HLA in healthy donors. In the PCR, 60 Vbeta and 13 Jbeta primers were used. TCRdb's table, derived via immunoSEQ multiplex PCR, lists solely in-frame clones and lacks some. The sample yields about 140,000 clones, over 60% seen once. Sample: PBMCs. The TCR was taken from a woman in her forties or fifties in good health and CMV-seronegative.

This CDR3 is CASSLGAGNSPLHF. As DNA, the CDR3 is TGTGCCAGCAGCTTGGGGGCAGGTAATTCACCCCTCCACTTT. This chain uses TRBV5-4 with TRBJ1-6, with D unresolved. Trimming stripped 0 bases from V and 6 bases from J, with 7 bases between. The germline V gene has CDR1 SGHNT and CDR2 YYREEE (reference sequence). The CDR3 is 14 amino acids.